This TCR beta chain was found in a study of cytomegalovirus exposure and HLA in healthy donors. The study ran its PCR with 60 Vbeta and 13 Jbeta primers. Libraries were prepared by immunoSEQ multiplex PCR; TCRdb keeps only in-frame clonotypes and omits some of them. The sample holds 150,000 to 200,000 clones, approximately 73% seen once. V lost 1 base and J 8 bases, leaving 11 bases between the germline ends. This CDR3 is built from 13 residues. Germline V CDR1 and CDR2: LNHDA, SQIVND (reference sequence). Sequenced material: PBMCs. The chain is built from TRBV19 and TRBJ1-2; D is possibly TRBD1 (5 bases). This clonotype originated in a woman aged 18 to 35 in good health and CMV-seropositive. The CDR3 region is CASSIVGGDGYTF. The CDR3 nucleotides are TGTGCCAGTAGTATAGTAGGAGGGGACGGCTACACCTTC. Full variable domain (outside the CDR3, taken from reference TRBV19 and TRBJ1-2): DGGITQSPKYLFRKEGQNVTLSCEQNLNHDAMYWYRQDPGQGLRLIYYSQIVNDFQKGDIAEGYSVSREKKESFPLTVTSAQKNPTAFYLCASSIVGGDGYTFGSGTRLTVV.